Here is one T cell receptor beta chain with its context. The CDR3 length is 15 residues. Losses at the gene ends were 4 bases for V and 2 bases for J; bases not matched to a gene: 7. Germline assignment: CDR1 SGHRS and CDR2 YFSETQ. The data were taken from a study of blood T cell repertoires in COVID-19. About the study: Nucleic acid was either cDNA or gDNA, and it came from T cells, B-cell-depleted T cells, or PBMCs.

Assay: immunoSEQ multiplex PCR; the TCRdb copy retains only in-frame clones and omits some. The sample lists about 48,000 clones, around 86% occurring once. The origin of this receptor is a woman of 80 years or more with COVID-19, enrolled during active disease. The sample comprised peripheral blood. The chain couples TRBV5-1 to TRBJ2-7, with TRBD1 identical over 9 bases. CDR3 nucleotide sequence: TGCGCCAGCAGCCTTGAGGGACAGGGAACCTACGAGCAGTACTTC. Translating it yields CASSLEGQGTYEQYF.